The sequence of this TCR beta chain was determined in a study of control samples from healthy donors and cancer patients. The V gene's germline CDR1 is SGHAT and CDR2 FQNNGV. Trimming left V 0 bases short and J 3 bases short, with 7 bases between. This CDR3 comprises 14 residues. Sequenced by immunoSEQ multiplex PCR; TCRdb stores in-frame clones only, minus some. The table lists more than 110,000 clones, about 88% of them singletons. V usage is TRBV11-2 and J usage is TRBJ2-3, with D possibly called TRBD1 or TRBD2 (5 bases each). The source material was blood. The origin of this receptor is a woman between 25 and 40 years old in good health. CDR3: CASSLDWGTDTQYF. Written as DNA, the CDR3 is TGTGCCAGCAGCTTAGATTGGGGGACAGATACGCAGTATTTT.